A single sample is the source of the 9 T cell receptor beta chains below, sequenced in a study of cytomegalovirus exposure and HLA in healthy donors. Both 60 Vbeta primers and 13 Jbeta primers went into the PCR. Only in-frame clones appear in the TCRdb table, and some are missing; sequencing was by immunoSEQ multiplex PCR. The table has 100,000 to 120,000 clones, about 90% seen once. Sequenced sample: PBMCs. The receptors were sampled from a middle-aged man in good health and CMV-seronegative.

The chain is built from TRBV5-1 and TRBJ1-1; D is perhaps TRBD1 (5 bases). This CDR3 region has 15 residues. CDR1 SGHRS and CDR2 YFSETQ come from the germline V gene. V lost 0 bases to trimming and J lost 4 bases, with 13 bases between them. The CDR3 protein is CASSLGDGRATEAFF. The CDR3 DNA reads TGCGCCAGCAGCTTGGGGGACGGGAGGGCCACTGAAGCTTTCTTT.

The chain joins TRBV5-1 to TRBJ1-6, with 7 bases matching TRBD1. The junction had 6 bases not matched to a gene; V was cut back by 0 bases and J by 12 bases. Germline V gene data show CDR1 as SGHRS and CDR2 as YFSETQ. The CDR3 is 14 amino acids. The CDR3 spells CASSLGQGGGPLHF. CDR3 bases: TGCGCCAGCAGCTTGGGACAGGGAGGTGGACCCCTCCACTTT.

The CDR3 bases are TGTGCCAGTGGAGCGGGGGGTGATACGCAGTATTTT. Translating it yields CASGAGGDTQYF. The chain couples TRBV2 to TRBJ2-3, with 9 nucleotides matching TRBD2. The junction had 4 bases not matched to a gene; V was cut back by 9 bases and J by 6 bases. The CDR3 has 12 amino acids. Germline CDR1 SNHLY, CDR2 FYNNEI.

The rearrangement uses TRBV4-2 and TRBJ2-2; D is perhaps TRBD1 (6 bases). The V gene lost 3 bases and the J gene lost 0 bases, with 11 bases spanning the gap. Germline V gene sequence: CDR1 LGHNA, CDR2 YNFKEQ. The length of the CDR3 is 16 residues. The CDR3 nucleotides read TGTGCCAGCAGCCACCTTAGGACAGCGAACACCGGGGAGCTGTTTTTT. It yields the protein CASSHLRTANTGELFF.

The V gene is TRBV5-6, the J gene TRBJ1-5; D is ambiguous. The CDR3 length is 15 residues. With 4 bases removed from V and 2 bases from J, the gap between germline ends came to 13 bases. Germline V gene sequence: CDR1 SGHDT, CDR2 YYEEEE. CDR3 sequence reads: CASSRGPEGNQPQHF. For the CDR3, the DNA is TGTGCCAGCAGCCGAGGGCCCGAGGGCAATCAGCCCCAGCATTTT.

The chain employs TRBV4-2 and TRBJ1-1, with 8 bases that match TRBD1. This CDR3 spans 15 amino acids. V shed 3 bases and J 6 bases; nucleotides not matched to a gene: 9. Germline CDR1 and CDR2: LGHNA and YNFKEQ. The CDR3 loop is CASSHLPTGVAEAFF. The CDR3 nucleotides read TGTGCCAGCAGCCATCTCCCGACAGGGGTGGCTGAAGCTTTCTTT.

The rearrangement links TRBV5-6 to TRBJ1-4, with D unclear. Germline values: CDR1 SGHDT, CDR2 YYEEEE. V lost 6 bases and J 3 bases, leaving 24 bases between the germline ends. The CDR3 consists of 18 residues. CDR3 DNA: TGTGCCAGCACGCGGTCCCTCTCAGCGGACCTCTCTAATGAAAAACTGTTTTTT. It encodes CASTRSLSADLSNEKLFF. The full variable domain, in which reference TRBV5-6 and TRBJ1-4 provide the parts outside the CDR3, is DAGVTQSPTHLIKTRGQQVTLRCSPKSGHDTVSWYQQALGQGPQFIFQYYEEEERQRGNFPDRFSGHQFPNYSSELNVNALLLGDSALYLCASTRSLSADLSNEKLFFGSGTQLSVL.

J is TRBJ1-1 and V is TRBV7-2, with D unresolved. The CDR3 has 13 residues. Looked up from germline, CDR1 is SGHTA and CDR2 is FQGNSA. Trimming left V 1 base short and J 4 bases short, with 7 bases between. The CDR3 DNA reads TGTGCCAGCAGCTTAGGCGGGAGCACTGAAGCTTTCTTT. This gives the protein CASSLGGSTEAFF.

The J gene is TRBJ2-2, the V gene TRBV28; 8 bases match TRBD1. CDR3 length: 16 residues. Germline V gene sequence: CDR1 MDHEN, CDR2 SYDVKM. V lost 8 bases and J lost 3; bases outside the gene matches: 11. The CDR3, as DNA: TGTGCCAGCGGGGACAGGACTAAAGGGGACACCGGGGAGCTGTTTTTT. This translates into CASGDRTKGDTGELFF.